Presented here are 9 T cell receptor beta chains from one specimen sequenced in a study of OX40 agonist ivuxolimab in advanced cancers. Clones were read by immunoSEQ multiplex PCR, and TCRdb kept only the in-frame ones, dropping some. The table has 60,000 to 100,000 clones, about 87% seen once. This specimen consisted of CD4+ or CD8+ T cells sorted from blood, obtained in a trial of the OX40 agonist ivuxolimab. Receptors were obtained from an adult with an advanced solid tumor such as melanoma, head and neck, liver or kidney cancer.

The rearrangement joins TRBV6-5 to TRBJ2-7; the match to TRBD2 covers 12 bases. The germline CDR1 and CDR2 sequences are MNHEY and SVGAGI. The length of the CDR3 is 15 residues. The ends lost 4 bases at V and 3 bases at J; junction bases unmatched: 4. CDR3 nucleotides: TGTGCCAGCAGTTTGACTAGCGGGAGTCACTACGAGCAGTACTTC. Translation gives CASSLTSGSHYEQYF.

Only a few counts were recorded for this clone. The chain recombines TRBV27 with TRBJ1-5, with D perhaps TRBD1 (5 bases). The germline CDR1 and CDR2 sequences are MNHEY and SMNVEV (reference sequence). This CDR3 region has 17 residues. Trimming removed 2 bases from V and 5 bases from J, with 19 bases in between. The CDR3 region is CASSLRWSRASYQPQHF. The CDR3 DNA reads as TGTGCCAGCAGTTTAAGGTGGAGCAGGGCAAGCTATCAGCCCCAGCATTTT.

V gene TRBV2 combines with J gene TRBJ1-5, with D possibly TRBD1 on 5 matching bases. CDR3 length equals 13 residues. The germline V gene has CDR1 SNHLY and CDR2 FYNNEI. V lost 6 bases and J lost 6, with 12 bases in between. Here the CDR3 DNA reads TGTGCCAGCAGGAACGGGGCCTCTCAGCCCCAGCATTTT. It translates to CASRNGASQPQHF.

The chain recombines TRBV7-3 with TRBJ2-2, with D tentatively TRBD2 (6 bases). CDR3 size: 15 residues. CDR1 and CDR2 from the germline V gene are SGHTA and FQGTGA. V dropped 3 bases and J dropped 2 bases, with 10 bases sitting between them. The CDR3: CASSFGGVNTGELFF. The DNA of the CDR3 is TGTGCCAGCAGCTTCGGAGGGGTAAACACCGGGGAGCTGTTTTTT. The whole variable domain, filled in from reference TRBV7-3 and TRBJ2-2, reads GAGVSQTPSNKVTEKGKYVELRCDPISGHTALYWYRQSLGQGPEFLIYFQGTGAADDSGLPNDRFFAVRPEGSVSTLKIQRTERGDSAVYLCASSFGGVNTGELFFGEGSRLTVL.

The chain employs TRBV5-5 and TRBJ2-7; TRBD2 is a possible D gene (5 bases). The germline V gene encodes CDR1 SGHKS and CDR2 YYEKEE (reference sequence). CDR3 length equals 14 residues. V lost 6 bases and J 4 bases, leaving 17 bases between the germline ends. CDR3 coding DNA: TGTGCCAGCACGGTAGTGGGAACTAGATACGAGCAGTACTTC. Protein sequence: CASTVVGTRYEQYF.

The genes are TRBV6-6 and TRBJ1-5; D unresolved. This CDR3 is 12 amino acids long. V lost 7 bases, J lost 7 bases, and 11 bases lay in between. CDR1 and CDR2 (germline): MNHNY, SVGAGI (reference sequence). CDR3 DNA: TGTGCCAGCACCCGAGACGGGCAGCCCCAGCATTTT. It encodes CASTRDGQPQHF.

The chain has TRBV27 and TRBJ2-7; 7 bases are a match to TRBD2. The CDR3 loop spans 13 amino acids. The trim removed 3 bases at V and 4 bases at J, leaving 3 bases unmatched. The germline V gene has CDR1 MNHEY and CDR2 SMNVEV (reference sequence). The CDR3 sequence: CASSFGLGYEQYF. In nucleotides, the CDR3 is TGTGCCAGCAGTTTCGGACTAGGTTACGAGCAGTACTTC.

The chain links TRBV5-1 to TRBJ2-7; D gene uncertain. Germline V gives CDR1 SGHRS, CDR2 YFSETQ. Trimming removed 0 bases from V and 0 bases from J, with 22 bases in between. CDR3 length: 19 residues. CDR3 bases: TGCGCCAGCAGCTTGGGTTGGCCCCGACGGCGGCAACACTCCTACGAGCAGTACTTC. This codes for CASSLGWPRRRQHSYEQYF.

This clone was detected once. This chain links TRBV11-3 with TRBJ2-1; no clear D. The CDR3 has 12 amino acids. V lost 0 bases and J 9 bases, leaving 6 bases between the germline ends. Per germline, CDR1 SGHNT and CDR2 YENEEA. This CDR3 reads CASSLEAGEQFF. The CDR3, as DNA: TGTGCCAGCAGCTTAGAGGCTGGTGAGCAGTTCTTC. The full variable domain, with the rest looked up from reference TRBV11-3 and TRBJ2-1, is EAGVVQSPRYKIIEKKQPVAFWCNPISGHNTLYWYLQNLGQGPELLIRYENEEAVDDSQLPKDRFSAERLKGVDSTLKIQPAELGDSAVYLCASSLEAGEQFFGPGTRLTVL.